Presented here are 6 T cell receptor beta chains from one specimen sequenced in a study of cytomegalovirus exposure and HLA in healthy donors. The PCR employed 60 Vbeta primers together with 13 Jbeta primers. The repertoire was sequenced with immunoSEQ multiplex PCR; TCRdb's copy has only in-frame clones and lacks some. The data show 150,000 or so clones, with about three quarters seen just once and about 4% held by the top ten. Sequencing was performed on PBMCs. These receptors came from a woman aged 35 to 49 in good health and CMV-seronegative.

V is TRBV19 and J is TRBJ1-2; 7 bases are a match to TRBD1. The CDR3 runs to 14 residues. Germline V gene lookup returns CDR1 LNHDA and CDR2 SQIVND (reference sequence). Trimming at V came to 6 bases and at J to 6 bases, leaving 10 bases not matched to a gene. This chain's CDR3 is CASRDTGTEHGYTF. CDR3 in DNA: TGTGCCAGTAGAGATACCGGGACAGAACATGGCTACACCTTC.

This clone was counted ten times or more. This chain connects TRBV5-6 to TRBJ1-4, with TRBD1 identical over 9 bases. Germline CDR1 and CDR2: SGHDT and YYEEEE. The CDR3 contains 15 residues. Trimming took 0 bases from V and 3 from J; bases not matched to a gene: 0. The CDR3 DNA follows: TGTGCCAGCAGCTTGGGACAGGGGGCTAATGAAAAACTGTTTTTT. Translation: CASSLGQGANEKLFF.

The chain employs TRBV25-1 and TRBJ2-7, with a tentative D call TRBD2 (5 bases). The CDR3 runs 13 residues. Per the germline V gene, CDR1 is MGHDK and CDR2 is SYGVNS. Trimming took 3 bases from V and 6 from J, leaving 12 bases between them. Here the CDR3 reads CASSEREWVEQYF. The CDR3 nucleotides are TGTGCCAGCAGTGAGAGGGAGTGGGTCGAGCAGTACTTC.

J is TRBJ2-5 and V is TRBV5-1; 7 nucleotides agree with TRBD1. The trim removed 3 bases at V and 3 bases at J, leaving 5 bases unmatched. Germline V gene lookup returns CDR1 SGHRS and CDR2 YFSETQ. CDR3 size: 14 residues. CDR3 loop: CASSSGTAEETQYF. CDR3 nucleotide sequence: TGCGCCAGCAGCTCTGGGACAGCCGAAGAGACCCAGTACTTC.

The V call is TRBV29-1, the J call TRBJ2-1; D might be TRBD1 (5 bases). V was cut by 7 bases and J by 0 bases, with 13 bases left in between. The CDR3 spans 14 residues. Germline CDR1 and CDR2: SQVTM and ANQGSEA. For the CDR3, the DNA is TGCAGCGCTACAGGTTTCTACTCCTACAATGAGCAGTTCTTC. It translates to CSATGFYSYNEQFF.

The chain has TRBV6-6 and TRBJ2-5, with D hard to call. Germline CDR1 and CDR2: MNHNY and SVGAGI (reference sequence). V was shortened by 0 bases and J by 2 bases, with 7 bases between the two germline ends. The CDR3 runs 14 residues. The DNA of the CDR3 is TGTGCCAGCAGTTACTCGGTAGCTCAAGAGACCCAGTACTTC. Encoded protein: CASSYSVAQETQYF.